This entry describes one TCR beta chain. Its antigen remains unidentified. No much larger clone is present one base from it, and per-base qualities are unavailable. The immunoSEQ assay used for TCR sequencing gave the T-cell fraction in both tumor and uninvolved lung tissue. For the original study's pipeline: To analyze survival, patients were divided into a high T-cell fraction group (upper tertile) and a low T-cell fraction group (lower two tertiles), and the two groups were compared using a log-rank test. A signed-rank test was used to check for differences in T-cell fraction between paired tumor and uninvolved lung. TCRdb took over this immuneACCESS table, retaining in-frame rearrangements with V and J assigned. Such tables are incomplete; in checked studies, under half of the missing clones stem from an unresolved V gene, and the remainder is unexplained. V, J and clone size reflect that table, while D and trimming were determined from the DNA. The sample table holds about 16,000 clones, of which over 70% were seen once. The top ten clones comprise 9.1% of the sample.

Enrollment in ICON was initiated in 2016, and the last patient was enrolled in 2018. A subcohort of approximately 80 patients provided fresh tumor and matched uninvolved tissue for in-depth immune analyses, with TCR sequencing among those analyses. TCR sequencing was performed on DNA isolated from bulk tissue, without cell sorting. The data stem from a study of tumor-infiltrating lymphocytes in localized non-small cell lung cancer (dated by TCRdb to the early 2020s). The study in broad terms: The cohort covered several histologies, both smokers and never-smokers, and patients whose samples were collected after neoadjuvant chemotherapy. From each patient came resected tumor tissue plus uninvolved lung tissue from that same patient, and the uninvolved lung tissue was described as non-adjacent to the tumor. The overall ICON cohort was composed of 140 or so surgical patients with localized non-small cell lung cancer whose tumors were resected. For under 60 patients, immunoSEQ T-cell fraction was compared between paired tumor and uninvolved lung. Flow cytometry, multiplex immunofluorescence, RNA-seq, exome sequencing and proteomics were applied to the same patients as TCR sequencing, which was one of several integrated assays.

Cut back by 3 bases and 3 bases, the V and J ends lie 8 bases apart. From its cysteine to its phenylalanine, the CDR3 spans 13 amino acids. Just CDR3 DNA is preserved here, 39 bases in frame from base 1. CDR1 is given as LNHDA and CDR2 as SQIVND, both from the germline V gene (reference sequence). General study outcomes and caveats: Because different assays used different pieces of the same tissue, technical variation could not be distinguished from intratumor heterogeneity. In line with immunofluorescence CD3 counts, TCRbeta sequencing supported higher T cell infiltration in tumors compared with uninvolved lung tissue. Assay coverage differed among patients according to how much tissue was available, so only a subset of the cohort had TCR sequencing. TCR-derived T-cell fraction did not differ between the flow cytometry-defined immunotypes IM1 (good prognosis) and IM2 (poor prognosis). Tumor T-cell fraction from TCR sequencing was not associated with recurrence-free survival (p = 0.61).

Sequenced input: lung tumor tissue. This chain joins TRBV19 to TRBJ1-1; no confident D gene assignment can be made. This TCR was recovered from a human donor with non-small cell lung cancer. The CDR3 sequence is CASSIERDTEAFF. The DNA reads TGTGCCAGTAGTATTGAGCGGGACACTGAAGCTTTCTTT.